The 3 T cell receptor beta chains below were found in one sample sequenced in a study of graft-versus-host responses after intestinal transplantation. Measured with immunoSEQ multiplex PCR; TCRdb has only the in-frame clones, and not every one. The table lists under 20,000 clones, under 45% of them singletons, with over 3% in the top ten. Responders that carried the CFSE label, 200,000 of them, were plated with 200,000 irradiated, violet-dye-labeled stimulator cells. Sample: alloreactive CD8+ T cells from a mixed lymphocyte reaction culture, taken before intestinal transplant. The subset denotes: CFSE-low proliferating T cells sorted from approximately six-day pre-transplant mixed lymphocyte reaction (GvH or HvG direction). The receptors were gathered from a human patient who received an intestinal transplant.

The V gene is TRBV7-6, the J gene TRBJ2-5; D unclear. Germline-derived CDR1 and CDR2 are SGHVS and FNYEAQ. CDR3 size: 13 residues. Trimming took 5 bases from V and 2 from J, leaving 9 bases between them. CDR3 coding DNA: TGTGCCAGCAGCCCGATTCGTCAAGAGACCCAGTACTTC. It codes for CASSPIRQETQYF.

The J gene is TRBJ1-1, the V gene TRBV5-6; no firm D call. With 3 bases removed from V and 6 bases from J, the gap between germline ends came to 12 bases. Per the germline V gene, CDR1 is SGHDT and CDR2 is YYEEEE. The CDR3 is 13 residues long. CDR3 loop: CASSSMLAAEAFF. The CDR3, as DNA: TGTGCCAGCAGCTCTATGTTGGCGGCTGAAGCTTTCTTT.

The V and J genes are TRBV6-5 and TRBJ2-1, with D perhaps being TRBD1 or TRBD2 (5 bases each). Germline values: CDR1 MNHEY, CDR2 SVGAGI. V was pared by 2 bases and J by 6 bases, with 11 bases between. The CDR3 length is 14 residues. The CDR3 DNA sequence: TGTGCCAGCAGTTACGGGGGAACCGTCAATGAGCAGTTCTTC. This translates into CASSYGGTVNEQFF.